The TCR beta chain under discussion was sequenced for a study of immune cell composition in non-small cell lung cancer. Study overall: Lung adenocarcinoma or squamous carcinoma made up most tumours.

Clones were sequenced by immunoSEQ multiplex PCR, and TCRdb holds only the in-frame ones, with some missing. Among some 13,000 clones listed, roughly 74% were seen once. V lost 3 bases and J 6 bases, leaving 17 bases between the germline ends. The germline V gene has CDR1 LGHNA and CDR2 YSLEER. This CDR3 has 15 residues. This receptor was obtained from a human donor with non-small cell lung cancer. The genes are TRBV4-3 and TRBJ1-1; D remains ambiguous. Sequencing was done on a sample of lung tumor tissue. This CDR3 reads CASSHQGGIASEAFF. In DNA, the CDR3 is TGCGCCAGCAGCCACCAAGGAGGGATCGCATCTGAAGCTTTCTTT.